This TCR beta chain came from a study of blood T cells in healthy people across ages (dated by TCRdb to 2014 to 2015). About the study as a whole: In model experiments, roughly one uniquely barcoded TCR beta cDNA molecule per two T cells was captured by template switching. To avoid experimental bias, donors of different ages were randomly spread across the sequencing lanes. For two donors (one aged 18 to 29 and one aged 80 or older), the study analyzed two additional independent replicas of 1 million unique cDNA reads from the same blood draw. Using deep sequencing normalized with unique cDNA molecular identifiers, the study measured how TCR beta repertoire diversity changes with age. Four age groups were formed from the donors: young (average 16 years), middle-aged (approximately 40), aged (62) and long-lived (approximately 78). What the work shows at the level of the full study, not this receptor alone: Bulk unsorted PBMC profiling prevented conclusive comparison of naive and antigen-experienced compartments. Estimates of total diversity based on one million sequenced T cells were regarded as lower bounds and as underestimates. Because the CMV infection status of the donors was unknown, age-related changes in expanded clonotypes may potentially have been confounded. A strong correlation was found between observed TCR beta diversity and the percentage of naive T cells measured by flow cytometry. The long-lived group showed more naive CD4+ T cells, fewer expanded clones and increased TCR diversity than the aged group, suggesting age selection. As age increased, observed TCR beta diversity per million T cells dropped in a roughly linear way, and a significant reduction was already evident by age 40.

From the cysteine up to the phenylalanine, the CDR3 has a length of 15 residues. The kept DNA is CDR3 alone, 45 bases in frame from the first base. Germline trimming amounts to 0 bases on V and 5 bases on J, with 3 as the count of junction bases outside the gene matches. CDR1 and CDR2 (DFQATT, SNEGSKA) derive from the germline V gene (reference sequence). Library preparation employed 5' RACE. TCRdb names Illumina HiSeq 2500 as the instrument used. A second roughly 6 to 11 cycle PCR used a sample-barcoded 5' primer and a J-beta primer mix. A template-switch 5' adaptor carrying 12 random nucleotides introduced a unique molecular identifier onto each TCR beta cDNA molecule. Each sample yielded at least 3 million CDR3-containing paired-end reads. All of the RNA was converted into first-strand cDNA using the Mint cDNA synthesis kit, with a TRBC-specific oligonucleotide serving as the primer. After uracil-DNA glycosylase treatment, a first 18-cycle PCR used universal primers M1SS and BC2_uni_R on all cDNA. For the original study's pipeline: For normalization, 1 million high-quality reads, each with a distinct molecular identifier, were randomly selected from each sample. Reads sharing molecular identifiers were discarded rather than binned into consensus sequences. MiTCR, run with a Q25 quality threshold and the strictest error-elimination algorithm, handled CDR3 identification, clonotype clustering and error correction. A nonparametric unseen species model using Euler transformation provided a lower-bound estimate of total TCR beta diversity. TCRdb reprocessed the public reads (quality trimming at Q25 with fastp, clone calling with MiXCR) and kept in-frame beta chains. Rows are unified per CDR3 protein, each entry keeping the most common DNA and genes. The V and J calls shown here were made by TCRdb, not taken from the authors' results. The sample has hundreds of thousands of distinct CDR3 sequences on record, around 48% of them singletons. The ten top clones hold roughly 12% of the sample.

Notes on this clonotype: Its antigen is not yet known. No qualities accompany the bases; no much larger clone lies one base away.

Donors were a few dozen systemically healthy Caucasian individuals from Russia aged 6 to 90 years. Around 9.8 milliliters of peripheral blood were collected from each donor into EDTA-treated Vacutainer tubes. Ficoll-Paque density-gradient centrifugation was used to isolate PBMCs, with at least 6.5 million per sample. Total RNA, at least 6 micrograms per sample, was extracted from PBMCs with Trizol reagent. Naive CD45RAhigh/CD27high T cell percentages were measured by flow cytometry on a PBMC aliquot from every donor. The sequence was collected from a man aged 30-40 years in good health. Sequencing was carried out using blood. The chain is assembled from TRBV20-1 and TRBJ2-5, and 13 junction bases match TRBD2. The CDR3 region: CSARETSGRWETQYF. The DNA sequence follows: TGCAGTGCTAGAGAGACTAGCGGGAGGTGGGAGACCCAGTACTTC.